This is a list of T cell receptor beta chains from one sample in a study of blood T cell repertoires in COVID-19. The table came from immunoSEQ multiplex PCR; TCRdb's copy has only in-frame clones and leaves some out. In the table there are roughly 99,000 clones, about 80% of which are singletons. Sequenced material: peripheral blood. These receptors were obtained from a man aged 70 or older with acute or convalescent COVID-19. CDR3s include the opening cysteine and the closing phenylalanine or tryptophan. A D gene is named only where the DNA matches it firmly. Size values are once, few and many counts, or a class for expanded clones, and some rows have none.

v_gene: TRBV7-9; d_gene: -; j_gene: TRBJ1-4; abundance: -; CDR3nt: TGTGCCAGCAGACCTGGACTTGGGGAAAAACTGTTTTTT; CDR3aa: CASRPGLGEKLFF
v_gene: TRBV12-3/TRBV12-4; d_gene: -; j_gene: TRBJ2-3; abundance: -; CDR3nt: TGTGCCAGCAGACCGACAGGCACAGATACGCAGTATTTT; CDR3aa: CASRPTGTDTQYF
v_gene: TRBV19; d_gene: -; j_gene: TRBJ1-1; abundance: few; CDR3nt: TGTGCCAGTAGTATCCCATACAGACAGAACACTGAAGCTTTCTTT; CDR3aa: CASSIPYRQNTEAFF
v_gene: TRBV2; d_gene: -; j_gene: TRBJ1-2; abundance: -; CDR3nt: TGTGCCAGCACCAGAGACGAAGGGGTGGGCTATGGCTACACCTTC; CDR3aa: CASTRDEGVGYGYTF
v_gene: TRBV5-1; d_gene: -; j_gene: TRBJ2-3; abundance: -; CDR3nt: TGCGCCAGCTGCACAGGGTTCCACACAGATACGCAGTATTTT; CDR3aa: CASCTGFHTDTQYF
v_gene: TRBV3-1/TRBV3-2; d_gene: TRBD2; j_gene: TRBJ2-3; abundance: -; CDR3nt: TGTGCCAGCAGCCAAGATAGGGGACTATTAACAGATACGCAGTATTTT; CDR3aa: CASSQDRGLLTDTQYF
v_gene: TRBV6-4; d_gene: -; j_gene: TRBJ2-7; abundance: -; CDR3nt: TGTGCCAGCAGCCTGGACAGCGGCGGCGAGCAGTACTTC; CDR3aa: CASSLDSGGEQYF
v_gene: TRBV5-1; d_gene: -; j_gene: TRBJ2-5; abundance: -; CDR3nt: TGCGCCAGCAGCTCCAACCAAGAGACCCAGTACTTC; CDR3aa: CASSSNQETQYF
v_gene: TRBV24-1; d_gene: -; j_gene: TRBJ2-3; abundance: -; CDR3nt: TGTGCCACCAGTGATCACTTCACAGGAGCAGATACGCAGTATTTT; CDR3aa: CATSDHFTGADTQYF
v_gene: TRBV7-9; d_gene: -; j_gene: TRBJ2-7; abundance: -; CDR3nt: TGTGCCAGCAGCTTAGAGGGGGGACAGATTATGGCCTACGAGCAGTACTTC; CDR3aa: CASSLEGGQIMAYEQYF
v_gene: TRBV2; d_gene: TRBD1; j_gene: TRBJ2-7; abundance: -; CDR3nt: TGTGCCAGCAGTGAAGTGGACAGGGCTAGTTACGAGCAGTACTTC; CDR3aa: CASSEVDRASYEQYF